A single sample is the source of the 7 T cell receptor beta chains below, sequenced in a study of cytomegalovirus exposure and HLA in healthy donors. Libraries were prepared by immunoSEQ multiplex PCR; TCRdb keeps only in-frame clonotypes and omits some of them. Of 160,000 or so clones listed, 85% to 90% are singletons. The sample consisted of PBMCs. Every receptor here comes from a man younger than 35 in good health and CMV-seronegative.

The rearrangement uses TRBV10-3 and TRBJ2-5; 8 nucleotides agree with TRBD2. The CDR3 extends over 16 amino acids. Looked up from germline, CDR1 is ENHRY and CDR2 is SYGVKD. With V trimmed by 3 bases and J by 6 bases, 12 bases remained unmatched. CDR3 coding DNA: TGTGCCATCAGTGACCCCGAAGCGGGAGTGGGAAAGACCCAGTACTTC. Its protein product is CAISDPEAGVGKTQYF.

The V and J genes are TRBV4-3 and TRBJ2-1, with 11 bases aligning to TRBD2. Per the germline V gene, CDR1 is LGHNA and CDR2 is YSLEER. This CDR3 comprises 21 residues. J was trimmed by 6 bases and V by 0 bases; bases with no gene match: 19. This CDR3 reads CASSQDRGMSQLAGEVNEQFF. The CDR3 DNA is TGCGCCAGCAGCCAAGATAGGGGGATGTCCCAACTAGCGGGAGAAGTCAATGAGCAGTTCTTC.

The CDR3 bases are TGCGCCAGCAGCCAAGATCCGGGATCCTACGAGCAGTACTTC. Protein sequence: CASSQDPGSYEQYF. The chain combines TRBV4-3 with TRBJ2-7; TRBD2 is a possible D gene (5 bases). The CDR3 is 14 residues long. Per germline, CDR1 LGHNA and CDR2 YSLEER. With 0 bases removed from V and 1 base from J, the gap between germline ends came to 7 bases.

This clone was found once. The chain recombines TRBV19 with TRBJ1-1; D might be TRBD1 (6 bases). The CDR3 runs to 13 residues. The germline V gene has CDR1 LNHDA and CDR2 SQIVND (reference sequence). The germline V and J ends were trimmed by 7 bases and 2 bases, with 11 bases remaining between them. The CDR3 loop reads CASIYRVNTEAFF. For the CDR3, the DNA is TGTGCCAGTATCTACAGGGTAAACACTGAAGCTTTCTTT.

This clone came up a few times. In DNA form, the CDR3 reads TGTGCCAGCAGTAACTCGGCAGGGGGAAATCAGCCCCAGCATTTT. It translates to CASSNSAGGNQPQHF. V usage is TRBV27 and J usage is TRBJ1-5, with 7 bases matching TRBD1. The CDR3 has 15 amino acids. V lost 5 bases, J lost 4 bases, and 8 bases stayed unmatched. CDR1 is MNHEY, CDR2 SMNVEV, per germline (reference sequence).

The chain combines TRBV2 with TRBJ2-3; TRBD2 agrees at 14 bases. Germline assignment: CDR1 SNHLY and CDR2 FYNNEI. V lost 3 bases to trimming and J lost 0 bases; unmatched junction nucleotides: 5. The CDR3 consists of 18 residues. CDR3 sequence (DNA): TGTGCCAGCAGTGAGGGACTAGCGGGGGAACCGAGCACAGATACGCAGTATTTT. This sequence encodes CASSEGLAGEPSTDTQYF. The full variable domain, with the rest looked up from reference TRBV2 and TRBJ2-3, is EPEVTQTPSHQVTQMGQEVILRCVPISNHLYFYWYRQILGQKVEFLVSFYNNEISEKSEIFDDQFSVERPDGSNFTLKIRSTKLEDSAMYFCASSEGLAGEPSTDTQYFGPGTRLTVL.

This rearrangement joins TRBV5-1 to TRBJ1-5; a weak D match, TRBD1 (6 bases). V was pared by 4 bases and J by 4 bases, with 9 bases between. This CDR3 has 13 residues. Germline-derived CDR1 and CDR2 are SGHRS and YFSETQ. The CDR3: CASSPQGNQPQHF. The CDR3 DNA is TGCGCCAGCAGCCCACAGGGAAATCAGCCCCAGCATTTT.